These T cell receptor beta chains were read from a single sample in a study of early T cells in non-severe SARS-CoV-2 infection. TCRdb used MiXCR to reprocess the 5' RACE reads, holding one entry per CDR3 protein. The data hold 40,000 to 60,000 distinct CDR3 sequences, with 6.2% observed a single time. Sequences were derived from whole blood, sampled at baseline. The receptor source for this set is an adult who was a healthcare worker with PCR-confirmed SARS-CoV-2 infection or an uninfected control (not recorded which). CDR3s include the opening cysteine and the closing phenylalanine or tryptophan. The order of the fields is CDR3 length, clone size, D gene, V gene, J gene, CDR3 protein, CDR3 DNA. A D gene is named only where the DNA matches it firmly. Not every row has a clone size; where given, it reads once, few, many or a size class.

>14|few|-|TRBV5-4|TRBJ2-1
CASSRDPATNEQFF
TGTGCCAGCAGCCGTGACCCAGCGACGAATGAGCAGTTCTTC
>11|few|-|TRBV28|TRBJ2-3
CASSFGSTQYF
TGTGCCAGCAGTTTCGGGAGTACGCAGTATTTT
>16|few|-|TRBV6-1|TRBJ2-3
CASSEADSSSTDTQYF
TGTGCCAGCAGTGAAGCGGACAGTTCTAGCACAGATACGCAGTATTTT
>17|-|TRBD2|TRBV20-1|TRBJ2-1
CSAMTFNIAGLRNEQFF
TGCAGTGCGATGACTTTTAATATAGCGGGGTTGAGGAATGAGCAGTTCTTC
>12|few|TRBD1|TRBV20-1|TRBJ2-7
CSAPTGGREQYF
TGCAGTGCTCCGACAGGGGGCCGGGAGCAGTACTTC
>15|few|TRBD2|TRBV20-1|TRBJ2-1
CSASPLAGLYNEQFF
TGCAGTGCTAGTCCGCTAGCGGGGCTATACAATGAGCAGTTCTTC
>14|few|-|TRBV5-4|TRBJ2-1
CASSLDQGDNEQFF
TGTGCCAGCAGCTTGGACCAGGGTGATAATGAGCAGTTCTTC
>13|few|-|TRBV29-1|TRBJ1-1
CSVSLGGNTEAFF
TGCAGCGTTTCCCTCGGAGGGAACACTGAAGCTTTCTTT
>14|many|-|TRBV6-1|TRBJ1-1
CASSEKLGGTEAFF
TGTGCCAGCAGTGAAAAACTGGGGGGGACTGAAGCTTTCTTT
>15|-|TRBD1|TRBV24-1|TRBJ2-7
CATSDPGQGYYEQYF
TGTGCCACCAGTGATCCGGGACAGGGATACTACGAGCAGTACTTC
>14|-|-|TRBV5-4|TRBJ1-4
CASSLSWNKEKLFF
TGTGCCAGCAGCCTTTCTTGGAATAAAGAAAAACTGTTTTTC
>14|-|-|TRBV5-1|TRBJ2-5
CASSPGRLQETQYF
TGCGCCAGCAGCCCCGGGCGACTACAAGAGACCCAGTACTTC
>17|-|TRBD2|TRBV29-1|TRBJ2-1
CSVSLLAGDTTTDEQFF
TGCAGCGTCAGCTTGCTAGCGGGAGACACGACGACGGATGAGCAGTTCTTC
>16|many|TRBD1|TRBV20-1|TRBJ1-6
CSARAAGGLFNSPLHF
TGCAGTGCTAGAGCGGCAGGGGGCTTGTTTAATTCACCCCTCCACTTT
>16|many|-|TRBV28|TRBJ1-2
CASSLGPEVMGYGYTF
TGTGCCAGCAGTTTGGGGCCGGAGGTCATGGGGTATGGCTACACCTTC
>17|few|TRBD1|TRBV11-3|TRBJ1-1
CASSSQSRDSLNTEAFF
TGTGCCAGCAGCTCTCAATCAAGGGACAGTCTGAACACTGAAGCTTTCTTT
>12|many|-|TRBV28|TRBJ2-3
CASSSSMDTQYF
TGTGCCAGCAGTTCTTCCATGGATACGCAGTATTTT
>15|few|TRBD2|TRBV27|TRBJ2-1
CASSLISGRRNEQFF
TGTGCCAGCAGTTTAATCAGCGGGAGACGCAATGAGCAGTTCTTC
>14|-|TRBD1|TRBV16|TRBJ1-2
CASSQDRGLDGYTF
TGTGCCAGCAGCCAGGACAGGGGACTAGATGGCTACACCTTC
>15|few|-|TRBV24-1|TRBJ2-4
CATSEQGATKNIQYF
TGTGCCACCAGTGAGCAGGGAGCCACCAAAAACATTCAGTACTTC
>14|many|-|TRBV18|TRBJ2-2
CASSPLQDAGELFF
TGTGCCAGCTCACCACTCCAGGACGCCGGGGAGCTGTTTTTT
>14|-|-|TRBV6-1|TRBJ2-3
CASRGRGGRDTQYF
TGTGCCAGCAGAGGACGAGGAGGCAGAGATACGCAGTATTTT
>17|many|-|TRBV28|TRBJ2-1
CASSFAARDYSYNEQFF
TGTGCCAGCAGTTTCGCCGCACGGGATTACTCCTACAATGAGCAGTTCTTC
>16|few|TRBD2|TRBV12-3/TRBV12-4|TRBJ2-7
CASSFTSGGSSYEQYF
TGTGCCAGCAGTTTTACTAGCGGGGGGAGCTCCTACGAGCAGTACTTC
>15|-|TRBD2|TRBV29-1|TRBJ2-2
CSVSGLAGGSGELFF
TGCAGCGTCTCGGGACTAGCGGGAGGATCCGGGGAGCTGTTTTTT
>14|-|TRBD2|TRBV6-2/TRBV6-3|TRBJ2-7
CASSPLAGASEQYF
TGTGCCAGCAGCCCACTAGCGGGAGCGTCCGAGCAGTACTTC
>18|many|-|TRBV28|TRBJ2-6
CASSVMVGGISGANVLTF
TGTGCCAGCAGTGTAATGGTCGGAGGGATCTCTGGGGCCAACGTCCTGACTTTC
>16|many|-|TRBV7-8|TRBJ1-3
CASSYPGGTSGNTIYF
TGTGCCAGCAGCTACCCGGGCGGTACCTCTGGAAACACCATATATTTT
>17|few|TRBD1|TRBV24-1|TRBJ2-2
CATSDPGTGGITGELFF
TGTGCCACCAGTGACCCCGGGACAGGGGGAATCACCGGGGAGCTGTTTTTT
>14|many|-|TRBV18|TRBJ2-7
CASSQRASSYEQYF
TGTGCCAGCTCACAGCGGGCGAGCTCCTACGAGCAGTACTTC
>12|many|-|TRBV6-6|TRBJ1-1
CASSYATGEAFF
TGTGCCAGCAGTTACGCGACGGGTGAAGCTTTCTTT
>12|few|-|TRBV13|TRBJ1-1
CASSLRQFEAFF
TGTGCCAGCAGCTTACGACAGTTTGAAGCTTTCTTT
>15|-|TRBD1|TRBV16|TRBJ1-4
CASRPDRAIGEKLFF
TGTGCCAGCAGACCCGACAGGGCGATAGGCGAAAAACTGTTTTTT
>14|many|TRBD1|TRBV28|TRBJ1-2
CASSLTGAFYGYTF
TGTGCCAGCAGTTTGACAGGGGCTTTCTATGGCTACACCTTC
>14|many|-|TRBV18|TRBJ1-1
CASSPPRAGSWAFF
TGTGCCAGCTCACCACCGCGGGCGGGGAGCTGGGCTTTCTTT
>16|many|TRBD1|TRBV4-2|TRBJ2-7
CASSQVHVGTGAEQYF
TGTGCCAGCAGCCAAGTACATGTCGGGACAGGGGCCGAGCAGTACTTC
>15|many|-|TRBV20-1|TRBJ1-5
CSANRPDRPNQPQHF
TGCAGTGCTAACAGACCCGACAGGCCGAATCAGCCCCAGCATTTT
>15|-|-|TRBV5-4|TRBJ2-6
CASSSTSSGANVLTF
TGTGCCAGCAGTAGTACATCTTCTGGGGCCAACGTCCTGACTTTC
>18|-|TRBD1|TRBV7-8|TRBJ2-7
CASSGPQFPGQGAHEQYF
TGTGCCAGCAGCGGACCACAATTCCCGGGACAGGGGGCCCACGAGCAGTACTTC
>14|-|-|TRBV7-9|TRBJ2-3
CASSLASTRDTQYF
TGTGCCAGCAGCTTAGCCTCAACCCGGGATACGCAGTATTTT
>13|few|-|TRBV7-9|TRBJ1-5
CASSLRVDQPQHF
TGTGCCAGCAGCTTACGGGTAGATCAGCCCCAGCATTTT
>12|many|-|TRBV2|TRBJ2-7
CASSENGIVEYF
TGTGCCAGCAGTGAAAACGGGATCGTTGAGTACTTC
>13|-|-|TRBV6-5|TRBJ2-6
CASRQSGANVLTF
TGTGCCAGCAGACAATCTGGGGCCAACGTCCTGACTTTC
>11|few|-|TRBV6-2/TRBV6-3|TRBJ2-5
CASSWKETQYF
TGTGCCAGCAGTTGGAAAGAGACCCAGTACTTC
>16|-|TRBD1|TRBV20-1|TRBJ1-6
CSARVDRGPYNSPLHF
TGCAGTGCTAGAGTAGACAGGGGGCCCTATAATTCACCCCTCCACTTT
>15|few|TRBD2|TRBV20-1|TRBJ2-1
CSAHRTSGSRDEQFF
TGCAGTGCTCACAGGACTAGCGGGAGTCGGGATGAGCAGTTCTTC
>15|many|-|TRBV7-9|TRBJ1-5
CASSLSGGADQPQHF
TGTGCCAGCAGCTTATCCGGGGGCGCCGACCAGCCCCAGCATTTT
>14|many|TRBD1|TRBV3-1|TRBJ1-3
CASSQGTGYRTIYF
TGTGCCAGCAGCCAGGGGACAGGGTACCGCACCATATATTTT
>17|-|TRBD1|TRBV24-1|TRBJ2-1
CATSGDRTGGLGNEQFF
TGTGCCACCAGTGGGGATCGGACAGGGGGATTGGGGAATGAGCAGTTCTTC
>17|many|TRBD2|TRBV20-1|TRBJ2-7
CSARDRTSGSLSYEQYF
TGCAGTGCTAGAGATAGAACTAGCGGAAGCCTCTCCTACGAGCAGTACTTC
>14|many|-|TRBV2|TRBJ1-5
CASTSLGGRDTQHF
TGTGCCAGCACTTCACTCGGCGGGAGGGATACGCAGCATTTT
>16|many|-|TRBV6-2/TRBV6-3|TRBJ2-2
CASSYSGQDFTGELFF
TGTGCCAGCAGTTACTCAGGGCAGGACTTCACCGGGGAGCTGTTTTTT
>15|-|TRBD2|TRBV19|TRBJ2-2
CASSPSGGNTGELFF
TGTGCCAGTAGTCCTAGCGGGGGGAACACCGGGGAGCTGTTTTTT
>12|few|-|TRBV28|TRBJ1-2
CASSFSLYGYTF
TGTGCCAGCAGTTTTAGCCTCTATGGCTACACCTTC